This T cell receptor beta chain appears in the sequencing data of a study of regulatory T cells in long-lasting Graves disease. As for time point: persistent/refractory GD, antithyroid drugs over 5 years with positive TRAb. From RNA extracted from PBMCs, the TCR library was made. Germline assignment: CDR1 SNHLY and CDR2 FYNNEI. The junction had 10 bases not matched to a gene; V was cut back by 6 bases and J by 4 bases. The CDR3 is 16 amino acids. There are many counts of this clonotype. Through Arm-PCR of CDR3 regions and iRepertoire HTBI primers, TCR beta libraries were built. A single record per CDR3 protein comes from TCRdb applying MiXCR to the multiplex PCR reads. The data hold over 350,000 distinct CDR3 sequences, with less than 25% observed a single time.

Sequencing was performed on peripheral blood mononuclear cells (PBMCs), taken when the disease was refractory, from a patient treated with antithyroid drugs. The source is a female donor with Graves disease. This sequence joins TRBV2 and TRBJ2-5, with 11 bases lining up with TRBD2. Written as DNA, the CDR3 is TGTGCCAGCAGAGATCGTAGCGGGAGGGTTTTAGAGACCCAGTACTTC. Translation: CASRDRSGRVLETQYF.